Listed below are T cell receptor delta chains from one sample, sequenced in a study of DNA immune sequencing with unique molecular identifiers. TCRdb ran CATT on the multiplex PCR reads. The repertoire holds some 4,500 delta-chain clones, with roughly 12% as singletons. Sequencing used gamma-delta T cells enriched from blood buffy coat, or unenriched PBMCs (not recorded which). The receptor set was obtained from a human donor in good health. The CDR3 runs from the conserved cysteine through the conserved F or W. Fields, in order: V gene, J gene, clone size, D gene, CDR3 DNA, CDR3 protein. A D gene is named only where the DNA matches it firmly. Where a row states a size, it is once, few, many or the class of an expanded clone; other rows omit it.

v_gene: TRDV1
j_gene: TRDJ1
abundance: few
d_gene: .
CDR3nt: TGTGCTCTTGGGGAACTATGGGGTCCCCGCGATAAACTCATCTTT
CDR3aa: CALGELWGPRDKLIF

v_gene: TRDV2
j_gene: TRDJ1
abundance: medium-sized
d_gene: .
CDR3nt: TGTGCCTGTGACACCGGTGAAACCGAAAAGACCGATAAACTCATCTTT
CDR3aa: CACDTGETEKTDKLIF

v_gene: TRDV2
j_gene: TRDJ1
abundance: large
d_gene: .
CDR3nt: TGTGCCTGTGACACCGTGCTCGTCTGGGGATCCCAGCGGGAGTCCGATAAACTCATCTTT
CDR3aa: CACDTVLVWGSQRESDKLIF

v_gene: TRAV36/DV7
j_gene: TRDJ1
abundance: few
d_gene: .
CDR3nt: TGTGCTGTGGAGACTCATCCTACAGTTCCGGGGGAGTTTAGGGTGTACACCGATAAACTCATCTTT
CDR3aa: CAVETHPTVPGEFRVYTDKLIF

v_gene: TRDV2
j_gene: TRDJ1
abundance: medium-sized
d_gene: .
CDR3nt: TGTGCCTGTGACACACCCCTTGTACTTCACACCGATAAACTCATCTTT
CDR3aa: CACDTPLVLHTDKLIF

v_gene: TRAV36/DV7
j_gene: TRDJ1
abundance: many
d_gene: TRDD3
CDR3nt: TGTGCTGGGGCGAGGCTTCCAACGTGTACTGGGGGATCCCTAAGCCCGTACACCGATAAACTCATCTTT
CDR3aa: CAGARLPTCTGGSLSPYTDKLIF

v_gene: TRDV2
j_gene: TRDJ1
abundance: medium-sized
d_gene: TRDD3
CDR3nt: TGTGCCTGTGACACACTTCTGGGGGAAAGGAGGTACACCGATAAACTCATCTTT
CDR3aa: CACDTLLGERRYTDKLIF

v_gene: TRDV2
j_gene: TRDJ2
abundance: few
d_gene: TRDD3
CDR3nt: TGTGCCTGTGACATACTGGGGGATTTGACAGCACAACTCTTCTTT
CDR3aa: CACDILGDLTAQLFF

v_gene: TRDV2
j_gene: TRDJ2
abundance: large
d_gene: TRDD3
CDR3nt: TGTGCCTGTGACACCCTACTGGGGGATACTTCTCTGACAGCACAACTCTTCTTT
CDR3aa: CACDTLLGDTSLTAQLFF

v_gene: TRDV2
j_gene: TRDJ1
abundance: few
d_gene: TRDD3
CDR3nt: TGTGCCTGTGACACCGTGGGGGAATACACCGATAAACTCATCTTT
CDR3aa: CACDTVGEYTDKLIF

v_gene: TRDV2
j_gene: TRDJ1
abundance: medium-sized
d_gene: .
CDR3nt: TGTGCCTGTGACACTCTTCTTTCCCATTATACTGGCAGCCCGTACACCGATAAACTCATCTTT
CDR3aa: CACDTLLSHYTGSPYTDKLIF

v_gene: TRDV2
j_gene: TRDJ3
abundance: medium-sized
d_gene: TRDD3
CDR3nt: TGTGCCTGTGACCGGTACTGGGGATCGGATAGCTCCTGGGACACCCGACAGATGTTTTTC
CDR3aa: CACDRYWGSDSSWDTRQMFF

v_gene: TRAV38-2/DV8
j_gene: TRDJ1
abundance: few
d_gene: .
CDR3nt: TGTGCTTATAGGAGCGCGCCGGGGGGTTTGTACACCGATAAACTCATCTTT
CDR3aa: CAYRSAPGGLYTDKLIF

v_gene: TRDV2
j_gene: TRDJ1
abundance: medium-sized
d_gene: TRDD3
CDR3nt: TGTGCCTGTCAGAACCTGGGGGAGGACACCGATAAACTCATCTTT
CDR3aa: CACQNLGEDTDKLIF

v_gene: TRDV1
j_gene: TRDJ1
abundance: many
d_gene: TRDD3
CDR3nt: TGTGCTCTTGGGCCCCTCAAAGGCCATTTGGTTAAATGGGGATACGCGTCAGCCGATAAACTCATCTTT
CDR3aa: CALGPLKGHLVKWGYASADKLIF

v_gene: TRDV2
j_gene: TRDJ3
abundance: medium-sized
d_gene: TRDD3
CDR3nt: TGTGCCTGTGACACCGCTCCTGCTACTGGGGGATTCCGCTCCTGGGACACCCGACAGATGTTTTTC
CDR3aa: CACDTAPATGGFRSWDTRQMFF

v_gene: TRDV1
j_gene: TRDJ1
abundance: few
d_gene: TRDD3
CDR3nt: TGTGCTCTTGGGGAACTAGGACTACGGGATACTGGTAAACTCATCTTT
CDR3aa: CALGELGLRDTGKLIF

v_gene: TRDV3
j_gene: TRDJ1
abundance: many
d_gene: .
CDR3nt: TGTGCCCTTAGTGGGGTGGTGACCGATAAACTCATCTTT
CDR3aa: CALSGVVTDKLIF

v_gene: TRDV2
j_gene: TRDJ1
abundance: many
d_gene: TRDD3
CDR3nt: TGTGCCTGTGTGCCCTCGTACTGGGGGATATCGTACACCGATAAACTCATCTTT
CDR3aa: CACVPSYWGISYTDKLIF

v_gene: TRDV2
j_gene: TRDJ3
abundance: many
d_gene: .
CDR3nt: TGTGCCTGTGACACCGCCTGGGGATCCGCCTGGGACACCCGACAGATGTTTTTC
CDR3aa: CACDTAWGSAWDTRQMFF

v_gene: TRDV2
j_gene: TRDJ1
abundance: .
d_gene: TRDD3
CDR3nt: TGTGCCTGTGACACCCTTGGTCCGGGGGATACGCCGGCCGATAAACTCATCTTT
CDR3aa: CACDTLGPGDTPADKLIF

v_gene: TRDV1
j_gene: TRDJ1
abundance: few
d_gene: TRDD3
CDR3nt: TGTGCTCTTGGGGAACTAAACTGGGGGATACATGACGATAAACTCATCTTT
CDR3aa: CALGELNWGIHDDKLIF

v_gene: TRDV2
j_gene: TRDJ3
abundance: few
d_gene: TRDD3
CDR3nt: TGTGCCTGTGACACCGTACTGGGGGATACCAACGCGACCAGCTCCTGGGACACCCGACAGATGTTTTTC
CDR3aa: CACDTVLGDTNATSSWDTRQMFF

v_gene: TRDV3
j_gene: TRDJ1
abundance: many
d_gene: TRDD3
CDR3nt: TGTGCCTTTGCTGGGGGTCCCCTGTACACCGATAAACTCATCTTT
CDR3aa: CAFAGGPLYTDKLIF

v_gene: TRDV2
j_gene: TRDJ1
abundance: few
d_gene: TRDD3
CDR3nt: TGTGCCTGTGACACCCTAGATACTGGGGACCTCAAAGGGAACACCGATAAACTCATCTTT
CDR3aa: CACDTLDTGDLKGNTDKLIF

v_gene: TRDV2
j_gene: TRDJ1
abundance: .
d_gene: TRDD3
CDR3nt: TGTGCCTCCCACGCGGCGCATACTGGGGGATACCGAACCGATAAACTCATCTTT
CDR3aa: CASHAAHTGGYRTDKLIF

v_gene: TRDV2
j_gene: TRDJ1
abundance: many
d_gene: TRDD3
CDR3nt: TGTGCCTGTTTCCCTCGACGAGTACTGGGGGATACCACCGATAAACTCATCTTT
CDR3aa: CACFPRRVLGDTTDKLIF

v_gene: TRDV2
j_gene: TRDJ3
abundance: many
d_gene: TRDD3
CDR3nt: TGTGCCTGTGACCCTTGGGTACTGGGGGACTCCTGGGACACCCGACAGATGTTTTTC
CDR3aa: CACDPWVLGDSWDTRQMFF

v_gene: TRDV1
j_gene: TRDJ1
abundance: medium-sized
d_gene: .
CDR3nt: TGTGCTCTCCAAAACAAGTCCGATAAACTCATCTTT
CDR3aa: CALQNKSDKLIF

v_gene: TRDV2
j_gene: TRDJ1
abundance: many
d_gene: TRDD3
CDR3nt: TGTGCCTGTGACCCAACGTACTGGGGGATACGCGACGATAAACTCATCTTT
CDR3aa: CACDPTYWGIRDDKLIF

v_gene: TRDV2
j_gene: TRDJ1
abundance: many
d_gene: TRDD3
CDR3nt: TGTGCCTGTGACGGTCTCCAGGGGGATACGCGTAGGGAGGTCGATAAACTCATCTTT
CDR3aa: CACDGLQGDTRREVDKLIF

v_gene: TRDV2
j_gene: TRDJ3
abundance: many
d_gene: TRDD3
CDR3nt: TGTGCCTGTGACACACTGGGGGACCCCGGCTCCTGGGACACCCGACAGATGTTTTTC
CDR3aa: CACDTLGDPGSWDTRQMFF

v_gene: TRDV2
j_gene: TRDJ1
abundance: large
d_gene: TRDD3
CDR3nt: TGTGCCTGTGACACCCTTGTAGTGGGGGATACTGACCCCGGGAATAAACTCATCTTT
CDR3aa: CACDTLVVGDTDPGNKLIF

v_gene: TRDV2
j_gene: TRDJ3
abundance: many
d_gene: .
CDR3nt: TGTGCCTGTGACACGATAGTGGGGGCAAGCTCCTGGGACACCCGACAGATGTTTTTC
CDR3aa: CACDTIVGASSWDTRQMFF

v_gene: TRDV2
j_gene: TRDJ1
abundance: many
d_gene: TRDD3
CDR3nt: TGTGCCTGTGACACTTTACTGGGGGATACGCAACGGACCGATAAACTCATCTTT
CDR3aa: CACDTLLGDTQRTDKLIF

v_gene: TRDV2
j_gene: TRDJ3
abundance: many
d_gene: TRDD3
CDR3nt: TGTGCCTGTGACACCGGAGGGCTGGGGGATACCTGGGACACCCGACAGATGTTTTTC
CDR3aa: CACDTGGLGDTWDTRQMFF

v_gene: TRDV2
j_gene: TRDJ1
abundance: many
d_gene: TRDD3
CDR3nt: TGTGCCTGTGGTACTGGGGGATACGTTCCTACTTACACCGATAAACTCATCTTT
CDR3aa: CACGTGGYVPTYTDKLIF

v_gene: TRDV2
j_gene: TRDJ1
abundance: many
d_gene: TRDD3
CDR3nt: TGTGCCTGTGACCCCGTACTGGGGGACAAGTACACCGATAAACTCATCTTT
CDR3aa: CACDPVLGDKYTDKLIF

v_gene: TRDV2
j_gene: TRDJ1
abundance: many
d_gene: TRDD3
CDR3nt: TGTGCCTGTGACACGGGGGGATACGGAATTGATAAACTCATCTTT
CDR3aa: CACDTGGYGIDKLIF

v_gene: TRDV1
j_gene: TRDJ1
abundance: few
d_gene: TRDD3
CDR3nt: TGTGCTCTTGGGGAACGGGGGGCGGAGGGATACTATTCCGATAAACTCATCTTT
CDR3aa: CALGERGAEGYYSDKLIF

v_gene: TRDV2
j_gene: TRDJ1
abundance: many
d_gene: .
CDR3nt: TGTGCCTGTGACACCGTGGTGGGGGTTTACACCGATAAACTCATCTTT
CDR3aa: CACDTVVGVYTDKLIF

v_gene: TRDV2
j_gene: TRDJ1
abundance: many
d_gene: TRDD3
CDR3nt: TGTGCCTGTGACACCTTACTGGGGGATCTGTACACCGATAAACTCATCTTT
CDR3aa: CACDTLLGDLYTDKLIF

v_gene: TRDV3
j_gene: TRDJ1
abundance: many
d_gene: .
CDR3nt: TGTGCCTCCTTATCGCGGGGGACCGGTTTGCTCATCTTT
CDR3aa: CASLSRGTGLLIF